This TCR beta chain comes out of a study of CD4 T cells in relation to SARS-CoV-2 and coronaviruses. Study-level points and caveats: Compared with monoreactive clones, crossreactive clones showed significantly weaker SARS-CoV-2 expansion. The cross-reactivity analysis covered only spike protein, not other viral proteins.

Of note for this clone: What it binds is unknown.

This table comes from immunoSEQ multiplex PCR, and its TCRdb copy is limited to in-frame clones, with some not included. The repertoire holds 35,000 to 45,000 clones, about 80% seen once, with around 6.6% in the top ten. The receptor was isolated from an adult with COVID-19. The sequencing sample was made of naive CD4+ T cells from PBMCs, cultured in vitro. Subset here: naive CD4+ T cells isolated by negative enrichment.

The DNA for the CDR3 is TGTGCCAGCAGCCAACCCGGGACAGGGGGCACTAGGGAAAAACTGTTTTTT. It specifies CASSQPGTGGTREKLFF. The rearrangement joins TRBV4-2 to TRBJ1-4; 12 bases match TRBD1. Germline loops: CDR1 LGHNA, CDR2 YNFKEQ. J was trimmed by 8 bases and V by 2 bases; bases with no gene match: 9. The CDR3 contains 17 residues.